The TCR beta chain described here comes from a study of Graves' ophthalmopathy and Graves' hyperthyroidism. For repertoire sequencing, the TCR beta CDR3 regions were amplified from RNA transcripts. Amplification began with first-round RT-PCR using HTBI primers, then second-round multiplex PCR was performed. MiXCR, applied by TCRdb to the multiplex PCR reads, yields one record per CDR3 protein. The table shows over 650,000 distinct CDR3 sequences, with roughly 39% occurring only once. Comment on this clonotype: Its antigen remains unknown.

Each diagnosis was determined on the basis of clinical symptoms, serum thyroxine, TRAb, thyroid ultrasound and orbital computed tomography. PBMCs came from 10 ml of fresh peripheral blood. Germline V gene sequence: CDR1 SGHVS, CDR2 FQNEAQ. The CDR3 spans 14 residues. Study-wide points: Blood was where most expanded thyroid clonotypes above 0.001 frequency also turned up. The model achieved roughly 69% sensitivity and less than 85% specificity for ophthalmopathy progression.

This TCR came from an adult man with Graves' ophthalmopathy. The chain uses TRBV7-8 and TRBJ2-5, with TRBD2 matching 12 bases. The J call is uncertain, as TRBJ2-1 better fits the DNA end. Specimen: peripheral blood. In DNA form, the CDR3 reads TGTGCCAGCAGCTCTAGCGGGAGGGGACTTGAGCAGTTCTTC. Residues: CASSSSGRGLEQFF.